Below, one T cell receptor beta chain is given with its context. Its specific antigen is unknown. Qualities for individual bases were not recorded, and no much larger clone is one base off. V is reduced by 11 bases and J by 4 bases, leaving a spacing of 21 bases between them. Measured from the cysteine to the phenylalanine, the CDR3 is 15 residues long. Just the 45-base CDR3 DNA is kept, in frame starting at base 1. CDR1 is given as SNHLY and CDR2 as FYNNEI, both from the germline V gene. The source of the sample is a study of long-term antiretroviral therapy in people with HIV (dated 2022 in TCRdb). Looking at the study overall: The earliest samples were collected about a decade before the 2015 WHO recommendation for immediate ART, when ART was typically delayed until CD4 counts fell. A retrospective serial study tested whether changes in peripheral blood TRB repertoire composition and diversity were associated with ART initiation and durable HIV suppression. A total of 192 cryopreserved PBMC samples were contributed to the cohort by 30 adults with confirmed HIV infection, with samples collected serially over a mean of 6 years (range 1-12). Of the 30 participants with HIV, ten to eleven were female. No cross-contamination during QIAcube processing was shown when test extractions of a monoclonal T-cell line were performed alongside 25 to 35 polyclonal samples. Here is what the overall study found, with its caveats: Samples dated from about 2003 to 2018, and the ART regimens used may be less effective than current ones. Narrower CDR3 length ranges were observed in HIV repertoires than in controls, and an antigen-experienced repertoire with only a slight naive shift after ART was suggested by the network structure. Because pre-ART samples had limited cell numbers, profiling was done on unsorted PBMC rather than on sorted CD4+ and CD8+ T cells. Because PBMC availability was limited, only the TCR beta chain was sequenced, with no alpha chain pairing. The repertoire was dominated across all time points by expanded TRB clones identified before ART initiation, although this dominance was seen to fluctuate and to decrease in many PLHIV after ART. No data were available on ART adherence, viral resistance or therapy changes, limiting inferences about post-ART repertoire changes. ART initiation was associated with a significant increase in TRB diversity, but diversity stayed significantly below transplant donor controls even after long-term ART.

Sequencing of the TRB variable region was done with the immunoSEQ hsTCRB v3.0 assay at survey level resolution. The target sequencing depth for TRB was roughly 40,000-55,000 T-cell genomes per sample. TRB libraries were pooled and sequenced on an Illumina MiSeq using a v3 150-cycle kit. The original pipeline was this. Analysis of repertoires was carried out in R inside a reproducible Nextflow workflow spanning QC, data transformation and analysis. Custom analyses were implemented in LymphoSeq2, an R package for AIRR-Seq data exploration. Several samples that yielded fewer than 5000 total TRB sequences were excluded, so that under 200 HIV repertoires were analyzed. Among the 170 to 200 retained HIV repertoires, some 60 were collected before ART initiation and more than 120 after ART initiation. Repertoires were downsampled to 5000 TRB nucleotide sequences, and summary statistics were averaged over 100 downsampling iterations. TRB sequences were retained for analysis only if CDR3 regions of at least seven amino acids were present. Two measures captured diversity: a Shannon entropy-derived clonality score and the Gini coefficient. In repertoire networks, the top 5000 CDR3 amino acid sequences were linked whenever an edit distance of one separated two sequences. For TRB CDR3 amino acid sequences, antigen specificity groups and MHC restriction were predicted with GLIPH2. To flag known CMV, EBV, HIV or tissue antigen associations, CDR3 amino acid sequences were matched against VDJdb and McPAS-TCR. Pre-ART, post-ART and control groups were compared with Wilcoxon signed-rank tests and Holm-Bonferroni correction. Sourced from immuneACCESS, this table was stored by TCRdb with only in-frame sequences that have V and J called. A share of the clones is absent; for the studies checked, an unresolved V gene accounts for under half, and the remainder has no known explanation. Clonal size and the V and J genes are those of that table, whereas D and trimming came from the DNA. The sample records about 35,000 clones, roughly 74% of which are singletons. The ten largest make up about 3.5% of the sample.

Inclusion was restricted to participants for whom at least one PBMC sample before ART initiation and at least two post-ART samples were available. Every participant with HIV received treatment in the United States of America. Before DNA extraction, cryopreserved samples of about 0.95-10 million PBMC were thawed and then washed. At the time of the earliest PBMC sample for each participant with HIV, ages ranged from about 20 to 54 years. PBMC samples from each participant spanned 1-4 timepoints before ART initiation and 2-8 timepoints after ART initiation, with a median of 7 samples. For every participant, serial HIV viral load, CD4+ T-cell count, ART history and demographic data were obtained. Using a Qiagen kit on a QIAcube, genomic DNA was extracted from unsorted PBMC, with samples processed in batches of 12.

The sample consisted of unsorted PBMCs, taken 3 years after starting antiretroviral therapy. The receptor's source is a man aged 45-60 years with HIV. The chain couples TRBV2 to TRBJ1-5; a tentative D match to TRBD1 spans 6 bases. The CDR3 protein is CAVDEQGRLNQPQHF. The nucleotide sequence is TGTGCCGTCGATGAACAGGGTAGACTAAATCAGCCCCAGCATTTT.